This T cell receptor (beta chain) derives from a study of identical twins. Template switching added a universal primer binding site, and final cDNA carried unique molecular identifiers. One entry per CDR3 protein, called by TCRdb with MiXCR from the 5' RACE reads. The table lists fewer than 20,000 distinct CDR3 sequences, 55% to 75% of them singletons. This clonotype turned up a few times. Its antigen is not known. Whole-study results and caveats: Zero-insertion results could be subject to partial confounding by invariant MAIT and iNKT cells. Twin sharing of out-of-frame TCR alpha was underestimated by models in monozygotic pairs. Fewer insertions characterized abundant cord blood beta clonotypes, whereas memory repertoires showed none.

The sequence derives from a woman between 18 and 30 years old in good health. This table probably holds off-target reads from a library built for another chain. Material for sequencing was memory (CD45RO+) T cells sorted from blood.

The CDR3 DNA is TGCGCCAGCAGCCAAGATGACAGGGCGAATGGCTACACCTTC. Translated, it gives CASSQDDRANGYTF. The chain employs TRBV4-3 and TRBJ1-2; TRBD1 matches 7 bases. This CDR3 is built from 14 residues. Germline values: CDR1 LGHNA, CDR2 YSLEER. V lost 0 bases and J lost 6; bases outside the gene matches: 4.